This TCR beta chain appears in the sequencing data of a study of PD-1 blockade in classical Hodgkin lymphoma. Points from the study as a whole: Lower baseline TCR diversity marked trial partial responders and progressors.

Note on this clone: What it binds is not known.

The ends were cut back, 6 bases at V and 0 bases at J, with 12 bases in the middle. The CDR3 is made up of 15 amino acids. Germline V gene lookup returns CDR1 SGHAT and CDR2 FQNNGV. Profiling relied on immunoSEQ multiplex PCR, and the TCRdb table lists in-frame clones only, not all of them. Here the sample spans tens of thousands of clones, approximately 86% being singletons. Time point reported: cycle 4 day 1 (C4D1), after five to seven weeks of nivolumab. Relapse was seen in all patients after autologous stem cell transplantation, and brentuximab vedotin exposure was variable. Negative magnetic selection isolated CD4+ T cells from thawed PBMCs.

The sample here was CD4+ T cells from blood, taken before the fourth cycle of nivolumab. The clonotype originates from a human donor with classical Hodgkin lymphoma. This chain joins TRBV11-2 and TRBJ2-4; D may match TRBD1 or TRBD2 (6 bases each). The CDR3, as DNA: TGTGCCAGCAGGGTACGGGGGCTAGCCAAAAACATTCAGTACTTC. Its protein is CASRVRGLAKNIQYF.